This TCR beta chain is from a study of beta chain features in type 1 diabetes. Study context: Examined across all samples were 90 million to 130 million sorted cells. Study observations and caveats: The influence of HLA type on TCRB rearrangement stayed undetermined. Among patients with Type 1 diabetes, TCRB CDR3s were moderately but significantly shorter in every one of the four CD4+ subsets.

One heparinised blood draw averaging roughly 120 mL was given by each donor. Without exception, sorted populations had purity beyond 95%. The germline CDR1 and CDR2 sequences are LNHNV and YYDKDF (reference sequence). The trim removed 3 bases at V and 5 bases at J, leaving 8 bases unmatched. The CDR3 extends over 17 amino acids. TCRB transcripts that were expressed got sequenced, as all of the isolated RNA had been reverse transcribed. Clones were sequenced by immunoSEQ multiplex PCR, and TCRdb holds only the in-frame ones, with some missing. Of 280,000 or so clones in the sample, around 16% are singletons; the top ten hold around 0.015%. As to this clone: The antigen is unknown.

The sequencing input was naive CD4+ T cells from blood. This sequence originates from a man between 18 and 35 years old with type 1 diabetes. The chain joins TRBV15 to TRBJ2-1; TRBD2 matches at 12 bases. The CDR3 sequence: CATSSYGLAGTNNEQFF. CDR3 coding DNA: TGTGCCACCAGCAGCTACGGACTAGCGGGGACGAACAATGAGCAGTTCTTC.